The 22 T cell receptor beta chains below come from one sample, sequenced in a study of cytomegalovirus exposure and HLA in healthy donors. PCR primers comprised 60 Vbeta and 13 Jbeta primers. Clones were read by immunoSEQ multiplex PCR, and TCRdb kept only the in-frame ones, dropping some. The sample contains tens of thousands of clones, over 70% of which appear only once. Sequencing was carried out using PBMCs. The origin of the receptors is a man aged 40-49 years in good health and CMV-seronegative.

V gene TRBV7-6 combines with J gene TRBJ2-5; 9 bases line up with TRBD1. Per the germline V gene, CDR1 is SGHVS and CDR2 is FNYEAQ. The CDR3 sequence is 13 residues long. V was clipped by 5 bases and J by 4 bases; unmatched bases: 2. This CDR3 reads CASSPGQGETQYF. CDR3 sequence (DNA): TGTGCCAGCAGCCCGGGACAGGGAGAGACCCAGTACTTC. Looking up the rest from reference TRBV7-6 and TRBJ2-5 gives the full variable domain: GAGVSQSPRYKVTKRGQDVALRCDPISGHVSLYWYRQALGQGPEFLTYFNYEAQQDKSGLPNDRFSAERPEGSISTLTIQRTEQRDSAMYRCASSPGQGETQYFGPGTRLLVL.

CDR3 sequence: CASSPGTSSYEQYF. The CDR3 DNA reads TGTGCCAGCAGCCCCGGGACTAGCAGCTACGAGCAGTACTTC. This chain connects TRBV9 to TRBJ2-7, with 9 bases that match TRBD2. V gave up 4 bases and J gave up 3 bases; unmatched junction bases: 5. Germline CDR1 SGDLS, CDR2 YYNGEE. The CDR3 spans 14 residues.

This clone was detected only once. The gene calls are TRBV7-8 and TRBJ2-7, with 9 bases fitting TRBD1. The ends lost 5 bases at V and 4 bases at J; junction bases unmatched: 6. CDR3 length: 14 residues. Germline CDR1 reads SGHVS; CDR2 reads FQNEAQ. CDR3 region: CASSRGQGIYEQYF. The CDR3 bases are TGTGCCAGCAGCCGGGGACAGGGAATTTACGAGCAGTACTTC.

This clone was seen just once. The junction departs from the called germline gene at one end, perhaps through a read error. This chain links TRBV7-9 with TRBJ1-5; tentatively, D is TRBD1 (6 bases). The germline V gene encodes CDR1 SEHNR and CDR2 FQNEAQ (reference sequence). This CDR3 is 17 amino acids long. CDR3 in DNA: TGTTCCAGCAGCTTACTTCTTTCCAGGGGAAGGAATCAGCCCCAGCATTTT. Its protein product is CSSSLLLSRGRNQPQHF.

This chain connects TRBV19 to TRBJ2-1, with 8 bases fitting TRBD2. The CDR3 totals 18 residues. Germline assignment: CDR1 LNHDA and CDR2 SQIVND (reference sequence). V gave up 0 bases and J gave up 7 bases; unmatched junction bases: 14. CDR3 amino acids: CASSIDPLPTSVRNEQFF. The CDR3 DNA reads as TGTGCCAGTAGTATAGATCCCCTCCCGACTAGCGTTAGGAATGAGCAGTTCTTC.

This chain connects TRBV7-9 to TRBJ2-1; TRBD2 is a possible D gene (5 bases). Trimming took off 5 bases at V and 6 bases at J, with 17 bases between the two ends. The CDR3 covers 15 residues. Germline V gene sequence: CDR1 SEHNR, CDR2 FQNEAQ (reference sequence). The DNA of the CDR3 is TGTGCCAGCAGCCCTCGGAGGAGTTCAGCCAATGAGCAGTTCTTC. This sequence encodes CASSPRRSSANEQFF.

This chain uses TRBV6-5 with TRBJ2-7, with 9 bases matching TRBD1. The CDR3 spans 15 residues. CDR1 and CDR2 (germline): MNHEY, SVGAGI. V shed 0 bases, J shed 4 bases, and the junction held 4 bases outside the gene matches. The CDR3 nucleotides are TGTGCCAGCAGTTACTCGGGGACAGGGCCATACGAGCAGTACTTC. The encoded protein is CASSYSGTGPYEQYF.

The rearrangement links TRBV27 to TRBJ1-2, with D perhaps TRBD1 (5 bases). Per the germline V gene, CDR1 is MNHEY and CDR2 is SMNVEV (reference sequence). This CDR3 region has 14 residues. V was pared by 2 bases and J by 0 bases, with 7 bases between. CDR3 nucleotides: TGTGCCAGCAGTTTAACAGGTGCTAACTATGGCTACACCTTC. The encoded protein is CASSLTGANYGYTF.

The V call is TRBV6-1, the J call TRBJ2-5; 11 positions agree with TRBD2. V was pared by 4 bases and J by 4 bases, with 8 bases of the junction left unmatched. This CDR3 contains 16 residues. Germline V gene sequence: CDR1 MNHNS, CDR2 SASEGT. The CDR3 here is CASSVPSGRRGETQYF. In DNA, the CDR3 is TGTGCCAGCAGTGTCCCTAGCGGGAGGAGGGGAGAGACCCAGTACTTC.

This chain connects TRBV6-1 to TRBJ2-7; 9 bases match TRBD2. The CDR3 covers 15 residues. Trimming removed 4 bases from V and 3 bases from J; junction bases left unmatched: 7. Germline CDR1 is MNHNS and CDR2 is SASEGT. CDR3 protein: CASSGTGTSSYEQYF. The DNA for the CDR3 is TGTGCCAGCAGTGGCACCGGGACTAGCAGCTACGAGCAGTACTTC.

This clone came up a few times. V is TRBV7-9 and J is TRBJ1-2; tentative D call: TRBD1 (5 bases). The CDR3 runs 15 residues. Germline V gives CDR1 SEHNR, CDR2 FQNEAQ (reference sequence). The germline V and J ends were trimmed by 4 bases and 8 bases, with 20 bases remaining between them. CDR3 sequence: CASSSRSQGEGGYTF. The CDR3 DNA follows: TGTGCCAGCAGCTCCAGATCTCAGGGCGAAGGCGGCTACACCTTC.

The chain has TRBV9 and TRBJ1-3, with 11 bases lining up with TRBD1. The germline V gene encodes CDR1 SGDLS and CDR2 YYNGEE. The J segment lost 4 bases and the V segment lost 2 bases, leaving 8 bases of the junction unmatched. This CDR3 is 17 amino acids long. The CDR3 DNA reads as TGTGCCAGCAGCGTTGTAGGACAGGGGGCTGGAGGAAACACCATATATTTT. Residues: CASSVVGQGAGGNTIYF. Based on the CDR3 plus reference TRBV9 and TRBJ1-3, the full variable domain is DSGVTQTPKHLITATGQRVTLRCSPRSGDLSVYWYQQSLDQGLQFLIQYYNGEERAKGNILERFSAQQFPDLHSELNLSSLELGDSALYFCASSVVGQGAGGNTIYFGEGSWLTVV.

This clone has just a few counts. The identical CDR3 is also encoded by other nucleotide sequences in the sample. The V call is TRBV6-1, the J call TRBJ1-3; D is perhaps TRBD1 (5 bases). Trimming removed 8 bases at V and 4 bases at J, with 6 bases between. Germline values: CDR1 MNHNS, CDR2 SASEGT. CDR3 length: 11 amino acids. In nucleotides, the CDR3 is TGTGCCAGCGGGGCAGGAAACACCATATATTTT. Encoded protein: CASGAGNTIYF.

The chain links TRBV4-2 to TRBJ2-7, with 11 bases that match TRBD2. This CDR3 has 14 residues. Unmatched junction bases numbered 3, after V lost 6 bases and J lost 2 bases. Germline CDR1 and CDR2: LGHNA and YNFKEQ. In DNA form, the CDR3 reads TGTGCCAGCAGAACTAGCGGGAGCGCCTACGAGCAGTACTTC. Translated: CASRTSGSAYEQYF.

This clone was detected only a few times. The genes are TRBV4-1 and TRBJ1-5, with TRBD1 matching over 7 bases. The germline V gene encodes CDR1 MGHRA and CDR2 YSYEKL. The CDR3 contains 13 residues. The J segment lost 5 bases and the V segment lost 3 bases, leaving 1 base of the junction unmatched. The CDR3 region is CASSQQGDQPQHF. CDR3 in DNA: TGCGCCAGCAGCCAGCAGGGGGATCAGCCCCAGCATTTT.

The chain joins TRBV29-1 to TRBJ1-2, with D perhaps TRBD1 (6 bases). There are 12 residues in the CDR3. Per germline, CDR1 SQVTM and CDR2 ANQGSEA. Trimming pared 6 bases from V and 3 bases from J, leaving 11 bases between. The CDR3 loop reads CSVGQYDYGYTF. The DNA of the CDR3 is TGCAGCGTCGGACAGTACGACTATGGCTACACCTTC.

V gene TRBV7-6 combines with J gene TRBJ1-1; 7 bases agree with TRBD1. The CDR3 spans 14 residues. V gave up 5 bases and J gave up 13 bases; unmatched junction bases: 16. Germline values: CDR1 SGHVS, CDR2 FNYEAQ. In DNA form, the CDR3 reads TGTGCCAGCAGCCCAACAATGAGGACAGGCGTGGTTTTCTTT. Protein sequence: CASSPTMRTGVVFF. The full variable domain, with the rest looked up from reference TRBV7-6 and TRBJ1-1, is GAGVSQSPRYKVTKRGQDVALRCDPISGHVSLYWYRQALGQGPEFLTYFNYEAQQDKSGLPNDRFSAERPEGSISTLTIQRTEQRDSAMYRCASSPTMRTGVVFFGQGTRLTVV.

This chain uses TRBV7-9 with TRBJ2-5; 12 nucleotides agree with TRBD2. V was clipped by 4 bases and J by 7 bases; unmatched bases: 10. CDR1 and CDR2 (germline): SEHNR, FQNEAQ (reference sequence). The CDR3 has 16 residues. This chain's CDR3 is CASSSLTSGSPATQYF. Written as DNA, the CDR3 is TGTGCCAGCAGCTCCTTGACTAGCGGGAGTCCGGCGACCCAGTACTTC.

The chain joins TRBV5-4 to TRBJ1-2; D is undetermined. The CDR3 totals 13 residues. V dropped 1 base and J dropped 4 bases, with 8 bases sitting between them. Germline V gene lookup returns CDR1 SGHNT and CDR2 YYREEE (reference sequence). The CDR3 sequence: CASSLSGGYGYTF. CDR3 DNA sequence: TGTGCCAGCAGCTTGTCCGGAGGCTATGGCTACACCTTC.

As DNA, the CDR3 is TGTGCCAGCAGTTTAACTTACCCTGAGAACACTGAAGCTTTCTTT. Translated, it gives CASSLTYPENTEAFF. V usage is TRBV27 and J usage is TRBJ1-1; D unresolved. Trimming removed 2 bases at V and 1 base at J, with 11 bases between. Germline CDR1 MNHEY, CDR2 SMNVEV (reference sequence). The CDR3 totals 15 residues.

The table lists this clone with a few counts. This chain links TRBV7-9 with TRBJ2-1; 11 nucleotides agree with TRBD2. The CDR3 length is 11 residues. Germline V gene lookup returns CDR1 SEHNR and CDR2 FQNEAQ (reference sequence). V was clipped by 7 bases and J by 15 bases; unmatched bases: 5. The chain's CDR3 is CASTGLAGSFF. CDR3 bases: TGTGCCAGCACCGGACTAGCGGGTTCGTTCTTC.

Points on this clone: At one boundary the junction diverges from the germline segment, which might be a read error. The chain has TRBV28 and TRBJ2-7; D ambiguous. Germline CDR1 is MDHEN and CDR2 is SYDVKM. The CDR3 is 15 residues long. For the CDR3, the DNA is TGTGCCAGCAGTTTGGCAGGCACCTATTCCTACGAGCAGCACTTC. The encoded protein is CASSLAGTYSYEQHF.